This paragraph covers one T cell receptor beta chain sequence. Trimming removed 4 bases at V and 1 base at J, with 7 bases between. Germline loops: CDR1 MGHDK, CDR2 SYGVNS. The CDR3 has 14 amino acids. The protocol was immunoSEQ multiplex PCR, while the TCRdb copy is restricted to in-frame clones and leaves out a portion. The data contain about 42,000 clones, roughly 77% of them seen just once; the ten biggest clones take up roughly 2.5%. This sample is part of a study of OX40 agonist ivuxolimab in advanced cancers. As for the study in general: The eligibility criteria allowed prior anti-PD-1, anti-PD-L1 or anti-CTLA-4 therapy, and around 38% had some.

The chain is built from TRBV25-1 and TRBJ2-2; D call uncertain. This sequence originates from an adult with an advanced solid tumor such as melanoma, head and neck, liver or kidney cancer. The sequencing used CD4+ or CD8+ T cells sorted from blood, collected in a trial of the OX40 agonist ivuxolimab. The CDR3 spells CASSAAGNTGELFF. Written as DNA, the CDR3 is TGTGCCAGCAGTGCCGCAGGGAACACCGGGGAGCTGTTTTTT. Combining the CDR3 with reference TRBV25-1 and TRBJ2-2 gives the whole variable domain EADIYQTPRYLVIGTGKKITLECSQTMGHDKMYWYQQDPGMELHLIHYSYGVNSTEKGDLSSESTVSRIRTEHFPLTLESARPSHTSQYLCASSAAGNTGELFFGEGSRLTVL.